The clone carrying this T cell receptor beta chain was counted a single time. The germline gives CDR1 SGHRS, CDR2 YFSETQ. The CDR3 extends over 16 amino acids. Trimming cost V 4 bases and J 4 bases; bases outside gene matches: 4. The entry originates in a study of PD-L1 blockade in urothelial cancer. Study as a whole: Between 0 and 3 chemotherapy regimens preceded treatment for each patient. Blood was evaluated 3 weeks (second dose) and 6 weeks after therapy began.

Clones were sequenced by immunoSEQ multiplex PCR, and TCRdb holds only the in-frame ones, with some missing. The table includes approximately 110,000 clones, about 85% detected once. The study enrolled patients with locally advanced or metastatic urothelial carcinoma. This receptor was identified in a man between 50 and 59 years old with urothelial cancer. Material: PBMCs, obtained around atezolizumab (anti-PD-L1) treatment. This chain uses TRBV5-1 with TRBJ2-3, with 15 bases matching TRBD2. The CDR3 here is CASSLGLAGGSDTQYF. CDR3 nucleotides: TGCGCCAGCAGCCTGGGACTAGCGGGAGGTTCAGATACGCAGTATTTT.